This T cell receptor beta chain was recorded in a study of T cell repertoires in aging, cancer and after chemotherapy. Study at large: Patients with chronic lymphocytic leukemia were sampled before and after fludarabine- or bendamustine-based chemotherapy.

Amplification of TCR beta used genomic DNA extracted from peripheral blood. The ends lost 6 bases at V and 7 bases at J; junction bases unmatched: 12. Germline-derived CDR1 and CDR2 are DFQATT and SNEGSKA (reference sequence). CDR3 size: 15 residues. TRB rearrangements spanning V, D and J were amplified using mixed TRB-A/B primers. In TCRdb, the multiplex PCR reads were re-called with MiXCR into one record per CDR3 protein. The repertoire has fewer than 6,500 distinct CDR3 sequences, about 32% of them found once; the top ten carry less than 8.5%. There are a few counts of this clonotype. The TCR comes from a human donor with a blood cancer. Sample: blood. This rearrangement joins TRBV20-1 to TRBJ1-4, with 9 nucleotides matching TRBD1. CDR3 residues: CSAIGGTGQGEKLFF. The CDR3 nucleotides are TGCAGTGCAATTGGGGGCACGGGACAGGGTGAAAAACTGTTTTTT.